One and the same sample provided the 18 T cell receptor beta chains below, sequenced in a study of OX40 agonist ivuxolimab in advanced cancers. Library creation used the immunoSEQ multiplex PCR assay. TCRdb took over this immuneACCESS table, retaining in-frame rearrangements with V and J assigned. Such tables are incomplete; in checked studies, under half of the missing clones stem from an unresolved V gene, and the remainder is unexplained. Across this sample there are 40,000 to 45,000 clones, with 81% seen only once. Together, the top ten hold 2.6% of the sample. The sample was CD4+ or CD8+ T cells sorted from blood, taken in a trial of the OX40 agonist ivuxolimab. The receptor set was obtained from an adult with an advanced solid tumor such as melanoma, head and neck, liver or kidney cancer.

This chain connects TRBV2 to TRBJ1-2; D uncertain. This CDR3 is built from 14 residues. V was clipped by 5 bases and J by 3 bases, with 13 bases between them. The germline gives CDR1 SNHLY, CDR2 FYNNEI. CDR3 DNA sequence: TGTGCCAGCAGTCGGCAGGCTTTTGACTATGGCTACACCTTC. Protein: CASSRQAFDYGYTF.

The chain joins TRBV5-1 to TRBJ2-7; D not certain. Per germline, CDR1 SGHRS and CDR2 YFSETQ. This CDR3 is built from 15 residues. The V and J ends lost 2 bases and 2 bases respectively, with 14 bases between them. In DNA, the CDR3 is TGCGCCAGCAGCTTCCAGGCAGGTGCCACCTACGAGCAGTACTTC. This codes for CASSFQAGATYEQYF. The variable domain in full, completed from reference TRBV5-1 and TRBJ2-7, reads KAGVTQTPRYLIKTRGQQVTLSCSPISGHRSVSWYQQTPGQGLQFLFEYFSETQRNKGNFPGRFSGRQFSNSRSEMNVSTLELGDSALYLCASSFQAGATYEQYFGPGTRLTVT.

This chain joins TRBV28 and TRBJ1-1; D ambiguous. Deletions cut 2 bases from V and 11 bases from J, with 15 bases between. The CDR3 has 13 amino acids. The germline V gene encodes CDR1 MDHEN and CDR2 SYDVKM. The CDR3 nucleotides are TGTGCCAGCAGTTTAGCGTCAGGTATTGGGGCTTTCTTT. Translation: CASSLASGIGAFF.

This clone was picked up one time. This chain links TRBV5-4 with TRBJ2-1, with 8 bases aligning to TRBD2. The CDR3 sequence is 16 residues long. The junction had 6 bases not matched to a gene; V was cut back by 4 bases and J by 0 bases. Germline-derived CDR1 and CDR2 are SGHNT and YYREEE (reference sequence). CDR3 amino acids: CASSRTLADSYNEQFF. The CDR3 nucleotides are TGTGCCAGCAGCCGTACACTAGCGGACTCCTACAATGAGCAGTTCTTC.

The chain combines TRBV5-1 with TRBJ2-5, with TRBD2 identical over 7 bases. TRBJ2-7 matches the DNA end more closely, so the J call is doubtful. The CDR3 loop spans 14 amino acids. Germline values: CDR1 SGHRS, CDR2 YFSETQ. The CDR3 region has the DNA TGCGCCAGCAGCTTGGGGGACTACTCCTACGAGCAGTACTTC. It encodes CASSLGDYSYEQYF.

The rearrangement joins TRBV5-4 to TRBJ2-6, with D perhaps TRBD1 (6 bases). The CDR3 runs 14 residues. The V gene's germline CDR1 is SGHNT and CDR2 YYREEE (reference sequence). The germline V and J ends were trimmed by 4 bases and 5 bases, with 10 bases remaining between them. The CDR3 coding sequence is TGTGCCAGCAGCGTACAGGGAAGGGCCAACGTCCTGACTTTC. It encodes CASSVQGRANVLTF.

This chain uses TRBV7-9 with TRBJ2-2, with D perhaps matching TRBD2 (6 bases). This CDR3 region has 15 residues. Looked up from germline, CDR1 is SEHNR and CDR2 is FQNEAQ (reference sequence). The V gene lost 2 bases and the J gene lost 1 base, with 8 bases spanning the gap. CDR3 DNA sequence: TGTGCCAGCAGCTTACTAGCGAGGAACACCGGGGAGCTGTTTTTT. It yields the protein CASSLLARNTGELFF.

This rearrangement joins TRBV29-1 to TRBJ1-3; unclear D gene. Trimming pared 5 bases from V and 4 bases from J, leaving 9 bases between. This CDR3 comprises 12 residues. Germline values: CDR1 SQVTM, CDR2 ANQGSEA. CDR3: CSVRPSGNTIYF. The CDR3 DNA reads as TGCAGCGTTCGCCCCTCGGGAAACACCATATATTTT.

The V gene is TRBV10-3, the J gene TRBJ2-7; tentative D call: TRBD2 (5 bases). CDR3 length: 15 residues. V shed 0 bases and J shed 0 bases, with 9 bases lying between them. Germline V gives CDR1 ENHRY, CDR2 SYGVKD. The CDR3 DNA is TGTGCCATCAGTGAGTCGGGCGACTACTCCTACGAGCAGTACTTC. The encoded protein is CAISESGDYSYEQYF.

The chain is built from TRBV7-9 and TRBJ2-2; D is possibly TRBD2 (6 bases). Between the trimmed V and J ends, which lost 11 bases and 6 bases, there was a span of 13 bases. Germline lookup yields CDR1 SEHNR and CDR2 FQNEAQ (reference sequence). The CDR3 sequence is 12 residues long. As DNA, the CDR3 is TGTGCCCTCGCCGGGGAGGCCGGGGAGCTGTTTTTT. It specifies CALAGEAGELFF.

This clone was detected a few times. The V and J genes are TRBV19 and TRBJ1-4; TRBD1 might be the D (5 bases). The CDR3 is made up of 18 amino acids. The germline gives CDR1 LNHDA, CDR2 SQIVND (reference sequence). Trimming stripped 3 bases from V and 8 bases from J, with 25 bases between. CDR3 in DNA: TGTGCCAGTAGTATTCGTATTCAGGGTCGGACCATTGACGAAAAACTGTTTTTT. Amino acid sequence: CASSIRIQGRTIDEKLFF.

The chain joins TRBV18 to TRBJ2-7; 12 bases line up with TRBD2. Germline trimming cut 2 bases from V and 6 bases from J; bases unmatched to any gene: 5. CDR3 size: 15 residues. Germline CDR1 reads KGHSH; CDR2 reads LQKENI. CDR3 amino acids: CASSPGLAGMIEQYF. The DNA for the CDR3 is TGTGCCAGCTCACCAGGACTAGCGGGAATGATCGAGCAGTACTTC.

This sequence joins TRBV7-2 and TRBJ2-2; 8 bases are shared with TRBD2. The V gene end was trimmed by 3 bases and the J gene end by 4 bases; junction bases not matched to a gene: 4. The CDR3 length is 15 residues. Per the germline V gene, CDR1 is SGHTA and CDR2 is FQGNSA. The CDR3 here is CASSFPGGGTGELFF. CDR3 nucleotide sequence: TGTGCCAGCAGCTTTCCCGGGGGGGGCACCGGGGAGCTGTTTTTT.

This chain links TRBV10-3 with TRBJ2-5; 9 bases are shared with TRBD2. There are 18 residues in the CDR3. CDR1 is ENHRY, CDR2 SYGVKD, per germline. The trim removed 3 bases at V and 5 bases at J, leaving 16 bases unmatched. The CDR3 loop reads CAISDPSPRREGAETQYF. CDR3 coding DNA: TGTGCCATCAGTGACCCGTCGCCTAGGCGGGAGGGAGCCGAGACCCAGTACTTC.

This clone has just a few counts. The V call is TRBV6-5, the J call TRBJ1-5, with D unresolved. The V end lost 2 bases, the J end lost 7 bases, and 9 bases lay between the germline ends. Germline V gene sequence: CDR1 MNHEY, CDR2 SVGAGI. The CDR3 extends over 13 amino acids. DNA for the CDR3: TGTGCCAGCAGTTACAGGTTCGGGCAGCCCCAGCATTTT. It yields the protein CASSYRFGQPQHF.

Notes on this clone: The sample holds other DNA sequences that translate to the same CDR3. This chain links TRBV27 with TRBJ1-2; D possibly corresponds to TRBD1 (6 bases). This CDR3 has 13 residues. The V gene lost 6 bases and the J gene lost 4 bases, with 12 bases spanning the gap. Per the germline V gene, CDR1 is MNHEY and CDR2 is SMNVEV (reference sequence). The CDR3 DNA reads as TGTGCCAGCAGCTACAGGGAAGGCTATGGCTACACCTTC. Its protein is CASSYREGYGYTF.

The chain combines TRBV27 with TRBJ2-1; 11 nucleotides line up with TRBD2. J gave up 11 bases and V 1 base, and 10 bases lay outside the gene matches. CDR3 size: 16 residues. In germline, CDR1 is MNHEY, CDR2 SMNVEV (reference sequence). This chain's CDR3 is CASSLLSALAGAQQFF. The CDR3 nucleotides read TGTGCCAGCAGTTTATTGAGCGCACTAGCGGGAGCGCAGCAGTTCTTC.

The chain combines TRBV2 with TRBJ2-4; the D gene could be TRBD1 or TRBD2 (5 bases each). This CDR3 is 12 amino acids long. V lost 5 bases and J 7 bases, leaving 9 bases between the germline ends. Germline V gives CDR1 SNHLY, CDR2 FYNNEI. CDR3 coding DNA: TGTGCCAGCAGTAACCGGGACAACATTCAGTACTTC. Translating gives CASSNRDNIQYF.